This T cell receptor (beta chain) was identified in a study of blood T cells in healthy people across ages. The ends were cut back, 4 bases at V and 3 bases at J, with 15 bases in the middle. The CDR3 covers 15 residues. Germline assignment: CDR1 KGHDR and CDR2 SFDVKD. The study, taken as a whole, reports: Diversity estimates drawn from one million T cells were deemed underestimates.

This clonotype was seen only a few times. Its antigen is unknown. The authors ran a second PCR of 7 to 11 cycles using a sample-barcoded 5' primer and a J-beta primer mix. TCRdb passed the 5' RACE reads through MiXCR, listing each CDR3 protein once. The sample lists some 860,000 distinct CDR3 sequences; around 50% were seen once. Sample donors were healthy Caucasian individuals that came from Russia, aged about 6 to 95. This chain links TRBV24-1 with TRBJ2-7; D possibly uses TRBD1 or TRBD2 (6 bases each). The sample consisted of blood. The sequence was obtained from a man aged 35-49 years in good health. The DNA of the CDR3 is TGTGCCACCAGTGACCGATTCGGGGGCGACTACGAGCAGTACTTC. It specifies CATSDRFGGDYEQYF.